The sequence of this T cell receptor beta chain was determined in a study of T cell changes during pregnancy in multiple sclerosis. CDR3 size: 12 residues. Trimming shortened V by 9 bases and J by 5 bases, and 11 bases separated the two germline ends. Per the germline V gene, CDR1 is MDHEN and CDR2 is SYDVKM. TCRdb's copy holds only in-frame clones and misses some; the assay was immunoSEQ multiplex PCR. The sample holds tens of thousands of clones, 70% to 90% seen once. The genes are TRBV28 and TRBJ2-1; the D gene is possibly TRBD2 (5 bases). The sample was CD4+ T cells from peripheral blood mononuclear cells, taken in the first trimester of pregnancy. The sequence came from a female donor with multiple sclerosis, enrolled in a pregnancy study. CDR3 coding DNA: TGTGCCAGTCGGGAACTTCACAATGAGCAGTTCTTC. It specifies CASRELHNEQFF.